This T cell receptor beta chain stems from a study of blood T cell repertoires in COVID-19. About the research overall: The analysed material was cDNA or gDNA that came from T cells, B-cell-depleted T cells, or PBMCs.

This CDR3 is 13 amino acids long. Deletions cut 1 base from V and 10 bases from J, with 11 bases between. Germline V gives CDR1 SGHTA, CDR2 FQGTGA. TCRdb keeps only in-frame clones here, not all; method: immunoSEQ multiplex PCR. The sample contains roughly 110,000 clones, roughly 81% of which appear only once. The TCR sequence derives from a man aged 35-49 years with acute or convalescent COVID-19. The sample was peripheral blood. The chain recombines TRBV7-3 with TRBJ2-1, with D maybe TRBD2 (6 bases). The CDR3 here is CASSLSPGLEQFF. The CDR3 DNA reads TGTGCCAGCAGCTTAAGCCCGGGACTCGAGCAGTTCTTC.